One sample yielded the 15 T cell receptor beta chains listed below, sequenced in a study of OX40 agonist ivuxolimab in advanced cancers. The method was immunoSEQ multiplex PCR; TCRdb's version includes in-frame clones alone and lacks a portion of them. The data contain 20,000 to 25,000 clones, around 85% of them seen just once; the ten biggest clones take up around a quarter. The sample in question was CD4+ or CD8+ T cells sorted from blood, obtained in a trial of the OX40 agonist ivuxolimab. The receptors stem from an adult with an advanced solid tumor such as melanoma, head and neck, liver or kidney cancer.

This clone is labeled medium-sized. The V call is TRBV19, the J call TRBJ2-7; 7 positions match TRBD1. This CDR3 is built from 16 residues. Germline V lookup: CDR1 LNHDA, CDR2 SQIVND (reference sequence). With 3 bases clipped from V and 2 bases from J, the junction kept 10 bases outside the gene matches. CDR3 nucleotide sequence: TGTGCCAGTAGTATTACAGACAGGGAGCCAGCCTACGAGCAGTACTTC. Translating gives CASSITDREPAYEQYF.

V and J are TRBV25-1 and TRBJ1-6, with D unresolved. CDR3 length equals 15 residues. The germline gives CDR1 MGHDK, CDR2 SYGVNS. V was cut by 3 bases and J by 10 bases, with 16 bases left in between. The CDR3 reads CASSESGPPKSPLHF. CDR3 in DNA: TGTGCCAGCAGTGAGTCCGGGCCCCCCAAGTCACCCCTCCACTTT.

This clone is medium-sized within its sample. The V and J genes are TRBV27 and TRBJ2-7; D not resolved. V gave up 2 bases and J gave up 0 bases, with 5 bases separating them. Germline CDR1 MNHEY, CDR2 SMNVEV (reference sequence). The CDR3 covers 13 residues. The CDR3 protein is CASSLKASYEQYF. In nucleotides, the CDR3 is TGTGCCAGCAGTTTAAAGGCCTCCTACGAGCAGTACTTC.

This clone was picked up one time. The chain is built from TRBV11-3 and TRBJ2-3, with 15 bases identical to TRBD2. The V segment lost 4 bases and the J segment 5 bases; nucleotides outside the gene matches: 4. Germline V gene lookup returns CDR1 SGHNT and CDR2 YENEEA. This CDR3 is built from 16 residues. CDR3 region: CASSSGLAGGIDTQYF. The DNA for the CDR3 is TGTGCCAGCAGCTCGGGACTAGCGGGGGGCATAGATACGCAGTATTTT.

Concerning this clone itself: Germline and junction disagree at one end, which may indicate a read error. The gene calls are TRBV5-1 and TRBJ1-2; D call uncertain. Germline V CDR1 and CDR2: SGHRS, YFSETQ. This CDR3 is built from 14 residues. The CDR3 is CASRLGREDYGYTF. As DNA, the CDR3 is TGCGCCAGCAGATTGGGGAGGGAGGACTATGGCTACACCTTC.

V usage is TRBV9 and J usage is TRBJ2-6, with TRBD1 matching 7 bases. Per the germline V gene, CDR1 is SGDLS and CDR2 is YYNGEE. The CDR3 sequence is 16 residues long. V lost 5 bases and J lost 2; bases outside the gene matches: 7. CDR3 protein: CASSPYTGAGANVLTF. The DNA for the CDR3 is TGTGCCAGCAGTCCCTACACAGGGGCTGGGGCCAACGTCCTGACTTTC.

The gene calls are TRBV27 and TRBJ2-1; 13 positions match TRBD2. Germline V gene lookup returns CDR1 MNHEY and CDR2 SMNVEV (reference sequence). V dropped 3 bases and J dropped 7; count of bases not matched to a gene: 3. This CDR3 has 15 residues. Here the CDR3 DNA reads TGTGCCAGCAGTTTCAGGACTAGCGGGAGTAATGAGCAGTTCTTC. Its translation is CASSFRTSGSNEQFF.

A single count supports this clone. The rearrangement joins TRBV11-2 to TRBJ2-1; a weak D match, TRBD1 (6 bases). Trimming stripped 5 bases from V and 7 bases from J, with 15 bases between. Per germline, CDR1 SGHAT and CDR2 FQNNGV. CDR3 length: 14 residues. CDR3 DNA: TGTGCCAGCAGCCCGAGGACAGCTCAGAATGAGCAGTTCTTC. Translation gives CASSPRTAQNEQFF.

The V and J genes are TRBV6-7 and TRBJ2-7, with TRBD1 identical over 9 bases. TRBV6-7 is recorded as an ORF, its role being uncertain. The CDR3 runs 17 residues. V was pared by 2 bases and J by 2 bases, with 10 bases of the junction left unmatched. CDR3 amino acids: CASSYPNYRDRAYEQYF. The CDR3 DNA is TGTGCCAGCAGTTACCCAAACTACCGGGACAGGGCCTACGAGCAGTACTTC.

The CDR3 protein is CATRTGDGYTF. Written as DNA, the CDR3 is TGTGCCACCCGGACAGGGGATGGCTACACCTTC. The rearrangement joins TRBV6-4 to TRBJ1-2, with 9 nucleotides matching TRBD1. The CDR3 consists of 11 residues. Germline CDR1 is MRHNA and CDR2 is SNTAGT. The V gene end was trimmed by 10 bases and the J gene end by 6 bases; junction bases not matched to a gene: 3.

Comment on this clone: Germline is not matched at one junction end, which may reflect a read error. The rearrangement joins TRBV2 to TRBJ2-7; D ambiguous. The CDR3 consists of 12 residues. The germline gives CDR1 SNHLY, CDR2 FYNNEI. The CDR3 nucleotides read TGTGCCAGCAGTGGGGAAGTTCGCCGTTGGGACTTC. Encoded protein: CASSGEVRRWDF.

There are a few counts of this clone. The chain carries TRBV6-6 and TRBJ1-5, with D unresolved. Trimming took 7 bases from V and 0 from J, leaving 10 bases between them. Germline CDR1 is MNHNY and CDR2 is SVGAGI (reference sequence). The CDR3 is 14 amino acids. The CDR3 DNA reads TGTGCCAGCATTAACAGCTATAGCAATCAGCCCCAGCATTTT. Its protein is CASINSYSNQPQHF.

The gene calls are TRBV7-3 and TRBJ1-5; the D is unclear. Germline lookup yields CDR1 SGHTA and CDR2 FQGTGA. The CDR3 spans 12 residues. V was pared by 2 bases and J by 5 bases, with 4 bases between. CDR3 in DNA: TGTGCCAGCAGCTTAGAATATCAGCCCCAGCATTTT. Its protein product is CASSLEYQPQHF.

This rearrangement joins TRBV14 to TRBJ1-1; D gene ambiguous. Germline values: CDR1 SGHDN, CDR2 FVKESK. The length of the CDR3 is 12 residues. Trimming stripped 4 bases from V and 6 bases from J, with 9 bases between. The DNA of the CDR3 is TGTGCCAGCAGCCGACTCCCCGCTGAAGCTTTCTTT. Translating it yields CASSRLPAEAFF.

The chain is built from TRBV9 and TRBJ2-1; D possibly corresponds to TRBD2 (6 bases). Trimming took 3 bases from V and 2 from J, leaving 9 bases between them. CDR3 length: 14 amino acids. Looked up from germline, CDR1 is SGDLS and CDR2 is YYNGEE. The CDR3 bases are TGTGCCAGCAGCGCGGAGGGGACCTACAATGAGCAGTTCTTC. This gives the protein CASSAEGTYNEQFF.